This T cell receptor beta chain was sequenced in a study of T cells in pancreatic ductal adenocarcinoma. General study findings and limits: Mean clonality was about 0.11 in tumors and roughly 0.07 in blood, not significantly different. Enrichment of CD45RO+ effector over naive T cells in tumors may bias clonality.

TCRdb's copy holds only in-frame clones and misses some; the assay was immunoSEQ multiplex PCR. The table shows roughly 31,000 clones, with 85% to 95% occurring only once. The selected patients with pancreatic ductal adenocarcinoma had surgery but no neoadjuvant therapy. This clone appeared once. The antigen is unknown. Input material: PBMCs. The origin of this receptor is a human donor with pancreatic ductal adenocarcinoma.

The CDR3 region has the DNA TGTGCCAGCAGCTTAACAGGGGGCGGGAGTCAGCCCCAGCATTTT. It yields the protein CASSLTGGGSQPQHF. V gene TRBV7-8 combines with J gene TRBJ1-5; 9 nucleotides align to TRBD1. Germline assignment: CDR1 SGHVS and CDR2 FQNEAQ. J gave up 6 bases and V 2 bases, and 5 bases lay outside the gene matches. The CDR3 is 15 residues long.